This T cell receptor beta chain was recorded in a study of early T cells in non-severe SARS-CoV-2 infection. In the study overall: Sequencing input comprised bulk RNA from unsorted whole blood; chain pairing was not available.

Each single cDNA molecule received a unique molecular identifier. TCRdb ran MiXCR on the 5' RACE reads and lists one entry per CDR3 protein. The sample lists approximately 77,000 distinct CDR3 sequences, 9.5% to 15% seen once, with more than 3% in the top ten. As regards this clonotype: A much larger clone lies a single base off, so this may be a read error.

Germline V lookup: CDR1 SGDLS, CDR2 YYNGEE. This CDR3 is 16 amino acids long. The sequence was obtained from an adult who was a healthcare worker with PCR-confirmed SARS-CoV-2 infection or an uninfected control (not recorded which). The rearrangement uses TRBV9 and TRBJ2-3; 12 bases fit TRBD2. Sequenced: whole blood. CDR3 residues: CARSAGTSGSTDTQYF. CDR3 bases: TGTGCCCGCAGCGCCGGGACTAGCGGGAGCACAGATACGCAGTATTTT.